Below, 4 T cell receptor beta chains from the same sample are listed, as sequenced in a study of metastatic and nonmetastatic thyroid tumors. TCRdb recomputed clones from the PCR reads via MiXCR. The sample lists about 40,000 clones, roughly a sixth seen once, with about 9.9% in the top ten. All patients were untreated before thyroid surgery. The specimen was tumor tissue. These receptors all come from a female donor with papillary thyroid cancer or a benign thyroid nodule (not recorded which). Some clones in this sample may be carry-over from other donors' samples.

Ten or more counts support this clone. The chain links TRBV2 to TRBJ1-1; D gene ambiguous. The CDR3 extends over 14 amino acids. Germline CDR1 is SNHLY and CDR2 is FYNNEI. V was pared by 4 bases and J by 4 bases, with 13 bases between. The CDR3 protein is CASSAPGVGTEAFF. Here the CDR3 DNA reads TGTGCCAGCAGTGCCCCCGGGGTTGGCACTGAAGCTTTCTTT.

This clone was counted ten times or more. The V and J genes are TRBV4-1 and TRBJ2-1; D gene unclear. Trimming took 1 base from V and 5 from J, leaving 6 bases between them. The CDR3 totals 13 residues. Germline CDR1 MGHRA, CDR2 YSYEKL. Here the CDR3 DNA reads TGCGCCAGCAGCCAAGGCCGGGACAATGAGCAGTTCTTC. Its translation: CASSQGRDNEQFF.

The gene calls are TRBV28 and TRBJ1-2; D is undetermined. Germline assignment: CDR1 MDHEN and CDR2 SYDVKM. The V gene lost 4 bases and the J gene lost 4 bases, with 7 bases spanning the gap. The CDR3 has 12 amino acids. CDR3 DNA sequence: TGTGCCAGCAGTTCAAGGTCCTATGGCTACACCTTC. Protein: CASSSRSYGYTF.

This clone occurred many times. V usage is TRBV29-1 and J usage is TRBJ2-1; 7 bases fit TRBD2. The V gene's germline CDR1 is SQVTM and CDR2 ANQGSEA. V trimming: 4 bases; J trimming: 7 bases; junction bases outside the gene matches: 10. This CDR3 has 14 amino acids. CDR3 residues: CSVVLGGPGNEQFF. The CDR3 DNA sequence: TGCAGCGTTGTTCTGGGAGGGCCGGGTAATGAGCAGTTCTTC.